This entry features one T cell receptor (beta chain) sequence. Antigen: not known. The sample belongs to a study of shared clonotypes between healthy human individuals. Study-wide background: For every donor, three CD4 naive, three CD4 memory, two CD8 naive and one CD8 memory plates were used.

Sequencing used immunoSEQ multiplex PCR; TCRdb keeps in-frame clones, though not all of them. The sample records roughly 650,000 clones, almost 97% being singletons. Findings of the study overall: Sharing of clonotypes among donors was expected to vary with sequencing depth. With several donors compared, about 5% of naive CD4 clonotypes were shared.

The CDR3 sequence is 13 residues long. V shed 8 bases and J shed 0 bases, with 11 bases lying between them. Germline V gene data show CDR1 as SQVTM and CDR2 as ANQGSEA. Donors, healthy HIV-negative adults, lacked recent acute infections or vaccinations. Source material: naive CD4+ T cells sorted from blood. Subset reported: CD45RA+ positively selected. The J gene is TRBJ2-1, the V gene TRBV29-1; D is unresolved. The sequence derives from a woman aged 25-40 years in good health. CDR3 loop: CSLGWSSYNEQFF. As DNA, the CDR3 is TGCAGCCTCGGCTGGAGCTCCTACAATGAGCAGTTCTTC.